The present TCR beta chain was sequenced within a study of lymphopenia after photon versus proton radiotherapy. Data came from immunoSEQ multiplex PCR; TCRdb stores just in-frame clones and leaves some out. The sample has 7,000 to 9,000 clones, 88% seen once. Broader study findings: Oligoclonal CD8+ Temra expansion after nadir drove photon patients' diversity drop. Post-nadir TCR diversity decline inversely tracked overall survival among those who died.

The CDR3 has 15 amino acids. CDR1 and CDR2 from the germline V gene are MDHEN and SYDVKM. V lost 5 bases to trimming and J lost 4 bases, with 14 bases between them. Worth noting for this clone: Its antigen is not identified.

Sample: peripheral blood, taken from a patient treated with photon-based radiotherapy. The chain carries TRBV28 and TRBJ2-2; D remains ambiguous. This receptor was taken from an elderly man with cholangiocarcinoma. The CDR3 loop reads CASSLWVESTGELFF. The CDR3 DNA reads TGTGCCAGCAGTCTGTGGGTAGAATCCACCGGGGAGCTGTTTTTT.